This TCR beta chain originates from a study of cytomegalovirus exposure and HLA in healthy donors. The wider study: Genetic ancestry analysis placed around four fifths of the approximately 400 donors that were genotyped in the Caucasian-associated cluster.

This clone was counted once. The PCR made use of 60 Vbeta and 13 Jbeta primers. TCRdb keeps only in-frame clones here, not all; method: immunoSEQ multiplex PCR. The data hold more than 85,000 clones, with around 80% observed a single time. The CDR3 has 14 residues. The V gene's germline CDR1 is LGHNA and CDR2 YSLEER. V shed 3 bases and J shed 10 bases, with 16 bases lying between them. The J gene is TRBJ2-1, the V gene TRBV4-3, with D perhaps matching TRBD1 (6 bases). The sample consisted of PBMCs. The receptor was derived from a man aged 25 to 40 in good health and CMV-seropositive. The CDR3 loop reads CASSQGPRTGEQFF. The CDR3, as DNA: TGCGCCAGCAGCCAGGGACCTCGCACAGGGGAGCAGTTCTTC.